This note documents a single T cell receptor (beta chain) sequence. This specimen comes from a study of T cells in Graves' hyperthyroidism and ophthalmopathy. The investigators amplified TCR beta CDR3 regions from RNA transcripts. The HTBI primer set was used in a first-round RT-PCR of the TCR CDR3. TCRdb used MiXCR to reprocess the multiplex PCR reads, holding one entry per CDR3 protein. The table lists 550,000 to 650,000 distinct CDR3 sequences, 14% of them singletons, with 5.8% in the top ten. Germline V gene sequence: CDR1 LNHDA, CDR2 SQIVND (reference sequence). V shed 8 bases and J 5 bases; nucleotides not matched to a gene: 3. The CDR3 is 14 amino acids.

Sequencing was carried out using blood. The receptor was isolated from a woman aged 25 to 45 with Graves' hyperthyroidism that later progressed to Graves' ophthalmopathy. The chain combines TRBV19 with TRBJ2-2; TRBD2 agrees at 12 bases. The CDR3 loop is CASRTSGATGELFF. The CDR3 region has the DNA TGTGCCAGTCGGACTAGCGGGGCTACCGGGGAGCTGTTTTTT.